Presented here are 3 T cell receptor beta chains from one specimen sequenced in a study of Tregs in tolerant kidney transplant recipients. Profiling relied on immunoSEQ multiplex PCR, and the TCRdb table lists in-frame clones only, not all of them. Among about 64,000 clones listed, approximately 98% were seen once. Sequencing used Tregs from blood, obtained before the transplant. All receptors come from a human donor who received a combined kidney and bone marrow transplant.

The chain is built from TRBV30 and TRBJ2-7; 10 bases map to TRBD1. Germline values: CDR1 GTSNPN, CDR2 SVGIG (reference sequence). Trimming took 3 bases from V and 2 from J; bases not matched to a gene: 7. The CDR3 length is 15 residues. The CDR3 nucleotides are TGTGCCTGGAGGGGACCGGGACAGGGGACCTACGAGCAGTACTTC. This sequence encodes CAWRGPGQGTYEQYF.

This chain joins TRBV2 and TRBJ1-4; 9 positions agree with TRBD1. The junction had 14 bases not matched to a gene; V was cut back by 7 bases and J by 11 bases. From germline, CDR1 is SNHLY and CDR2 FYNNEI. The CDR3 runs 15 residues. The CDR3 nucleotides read TGTGCCAGCACCCAAGGGGGACAGGGATTTTGGAAACTGTTTTTT. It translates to CASTQGGQGFWKLFF.

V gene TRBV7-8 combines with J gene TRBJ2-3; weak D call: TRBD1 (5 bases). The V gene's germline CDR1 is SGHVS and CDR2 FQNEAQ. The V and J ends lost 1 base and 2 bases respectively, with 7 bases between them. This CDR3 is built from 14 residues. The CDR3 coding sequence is TGTGCCAGCAGCTTAGAGACAGACACAGATACGCAGTATTTT. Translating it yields CASSLETDTDTQYF.